This is a list of T cell receptor beta chains from one sample in a study of blood T cell repertoires in COVID-19. Only in-frame clones appear in the TCRdb table, and some are missing; sequencing was by immunoSEQ multiplex PCR. The data contain over 200,000 clones, 75% to 90% of them singletons. The source material was PBMCs or T cells enriched from blood (not recorded which). The source of these receptors is a man aged 35 to 55 who had recovered from COVID-19. The CDR3 runs from the conserved cysteine through the conserved F or W. The D gene is left open where the match is weak. For some rows the clone size is stated as once, few or many, or as a class when expanded; others skip it.

V: TRBV20-1; length: 15; size: -; J: TRBJ1-2; D: TRBD1; CDR3: CSASLPGQRGYGYTF; DNA: TGCAGTGCTAGTCTACCGGGACAGCGGGGGTATGGCTACACCTTC
V: TRBV6-5; length: 16; size: -; J: TRBJ1-4; D: -; CDR3: CASSYGRTITNEKLFF; DNA: TGTGCCAGCAGTTACGGTCGGACAATTACTAATGAAAAACTGTTTTTT
V: TRBV5-1; length: 19; size: -; J: TRBJ2-7; D: TRBD2; CDR3: CASSFNRNPGTRTGYEQYF; DNA: TGCGCCAGCAGCTTCAACCGGAACCCCGGGACTAGGACGGGTTACGAGCAGTACTTC
V: TRBV7-3; length: 15; size: -; J: TRBJ1-1; D: -; CDR3: CASSQVAGEHTEAFF; DNA: TGTGCCAGCAGCCAAGTTGCGGGGGAGCACACTGAAGCTTTCTTT
V: TRBV7-2; length: 15; size: -; J: TRBJ1-2; D: -; CDR3: CASSLKPDTYYGYTF; DNA: TGTGCCAGCAGCTTAAAGCCGGACACATACTATGGCTACACCTTC
V: TRBV5-1; length: 14; size: few; J: TRBJ1-1; D: -; CDR3: CASSLGDLSGEAFF; DNA: TGCGCCAGCAGCTTGGGTGATCTAAGTGGTGAAGCTTTCTTT
V: TRBV5-1; length: 14; size: -; J: TRBJ2-7; D: -; CDR3: CASSLGQATYEQYF; DNA: TGCGCCAGCAGCTTGGGCCAGGCCACCTACGAGCAGTACTTC
V: TRBV5-5; length: 15; size: -; J: TRBJ2-2; D: -; CDR3: CASRTGRVNTGELFF; DNA: TGTGCCAGCAGGACGGGCAGGGTGAACACCGGGGAGCTGTTTTTT
V: TRBV27; length: 16; size: -; J: TRBJ1-5; D: -; CDR3: CASSTLAGDSNQPQHF; DNA: TGTGCCAGCAGTACCTTAGCAGGGGATAGCAATCAGCCCCAGCATTTT
V: TRBV5-1; length: 20; size: once; J: TRBJ2-1; D: TRBD2; CDR3: CASSPKGLAGAGESYNEQFF; DNA: TGCGCCAGCAGCCCGAAAGGACTAGCGGGGGCCGGAGAGTCCTACAATGAGCAGTTCTTC
V: TRBV5-1; length: 13; size: -; J: TRBJ1-2; D: -; CDR3: CASSRQDNYGYTF; DNA: TGCGCCAGCAGTCGGCAGGATAATTATGGCTACACCTTC
V: TRBV6-2/TRBV6-3; length: 17; size: -; J: TRBJ2-7; D: TRBD2; CDR3: CASSLPRGVAGRNEQYF; DNA: TGTGCCAGCAGCCTCCCCCGGGGTGTAGCGGGAAGGAACGAGCAGTACTTC